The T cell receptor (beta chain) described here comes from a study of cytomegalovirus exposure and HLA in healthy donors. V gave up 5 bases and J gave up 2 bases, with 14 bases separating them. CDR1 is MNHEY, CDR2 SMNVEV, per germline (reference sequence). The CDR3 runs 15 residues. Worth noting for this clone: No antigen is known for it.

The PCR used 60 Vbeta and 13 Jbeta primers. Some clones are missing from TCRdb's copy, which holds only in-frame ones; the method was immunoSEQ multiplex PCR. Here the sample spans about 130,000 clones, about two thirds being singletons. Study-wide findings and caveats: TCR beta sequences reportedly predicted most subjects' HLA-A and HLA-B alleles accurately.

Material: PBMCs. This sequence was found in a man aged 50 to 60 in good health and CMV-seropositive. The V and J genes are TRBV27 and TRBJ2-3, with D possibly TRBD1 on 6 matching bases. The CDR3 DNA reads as TGTGCCAGCAGTGGACAGCTACCCTACACAGATACGCAGTATTTT. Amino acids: CASSGQLPYTDTQYF.